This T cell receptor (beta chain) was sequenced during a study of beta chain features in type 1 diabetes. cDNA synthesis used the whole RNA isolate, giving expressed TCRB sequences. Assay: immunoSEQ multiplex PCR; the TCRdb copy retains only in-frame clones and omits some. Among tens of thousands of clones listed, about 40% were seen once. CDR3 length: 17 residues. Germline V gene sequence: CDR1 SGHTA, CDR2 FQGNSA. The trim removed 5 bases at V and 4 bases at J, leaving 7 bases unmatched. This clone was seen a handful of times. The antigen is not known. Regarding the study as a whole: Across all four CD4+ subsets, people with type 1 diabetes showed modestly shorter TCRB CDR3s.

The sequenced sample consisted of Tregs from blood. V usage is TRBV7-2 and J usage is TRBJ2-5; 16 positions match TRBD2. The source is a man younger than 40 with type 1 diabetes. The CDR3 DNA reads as TGTGCCAGCAGCCCGCCGGGACTAGCGGGAGGGCGAGAGACCCAGTACTTC. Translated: CASSPPGLAGGRETQYF.